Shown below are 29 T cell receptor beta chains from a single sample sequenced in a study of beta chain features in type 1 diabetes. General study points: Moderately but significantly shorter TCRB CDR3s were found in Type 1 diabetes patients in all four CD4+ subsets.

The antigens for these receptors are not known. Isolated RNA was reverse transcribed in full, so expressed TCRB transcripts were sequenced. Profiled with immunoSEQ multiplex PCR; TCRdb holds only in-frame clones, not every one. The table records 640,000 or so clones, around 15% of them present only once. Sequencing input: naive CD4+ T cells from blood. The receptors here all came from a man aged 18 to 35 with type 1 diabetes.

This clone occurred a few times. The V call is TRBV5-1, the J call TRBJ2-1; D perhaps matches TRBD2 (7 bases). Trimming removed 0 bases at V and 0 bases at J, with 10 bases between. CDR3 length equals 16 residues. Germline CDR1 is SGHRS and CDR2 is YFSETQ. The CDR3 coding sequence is TGCGCCAGCAGCTTGGTCGCGGGGGCCTCCTACAATGAGCAGTTCTTC. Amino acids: CASSLVAGASYNEQFF.

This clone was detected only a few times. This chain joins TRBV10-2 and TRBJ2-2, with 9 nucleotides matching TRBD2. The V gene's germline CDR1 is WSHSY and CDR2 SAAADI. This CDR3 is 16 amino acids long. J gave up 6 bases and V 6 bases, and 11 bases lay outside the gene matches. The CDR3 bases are TGCGCCAGCAGAAAGACTAGCGGAAGGGGCGCCGGGGAGCTGTTTTTT. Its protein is CASRKTSGRGAGELFF.

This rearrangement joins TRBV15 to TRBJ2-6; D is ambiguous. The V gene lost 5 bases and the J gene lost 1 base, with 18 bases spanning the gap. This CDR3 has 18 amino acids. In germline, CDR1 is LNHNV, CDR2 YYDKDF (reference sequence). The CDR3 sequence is CATSPTGYSVSGANVLTF. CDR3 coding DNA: TGTGCCACCAGCCCCACCGGGTACTCCGTATCTGGGGCCAACGTCCTGACTTTC.

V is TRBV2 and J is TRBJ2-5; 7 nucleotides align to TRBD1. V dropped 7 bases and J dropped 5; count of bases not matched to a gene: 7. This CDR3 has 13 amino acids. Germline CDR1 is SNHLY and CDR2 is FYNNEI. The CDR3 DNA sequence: TGTGCCAGCAAAACACAGGGGATCGAGACCCAGTACTTC. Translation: CASKTQGIETQYF. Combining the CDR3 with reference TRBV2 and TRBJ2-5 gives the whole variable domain EPEVTQTPSHQVTQMGQEVILRCVPISNHLYFYWYRQILGQKVEFLVSFYNNEISEKSEIFDDQFSVERPDGSNFTLKIRSTKLEDSAMYFCASKTQGIETQYFGPGTRLLVL.

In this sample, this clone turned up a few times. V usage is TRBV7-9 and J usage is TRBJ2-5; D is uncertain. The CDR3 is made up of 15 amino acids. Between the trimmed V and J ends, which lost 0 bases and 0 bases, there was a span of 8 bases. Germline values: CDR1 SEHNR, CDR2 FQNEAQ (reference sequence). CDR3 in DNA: TGTGCCAGCAGCTTAGCCGACTCGTACCAAGAGACCCAGTACTTC. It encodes CASSLADSYQETQYF.

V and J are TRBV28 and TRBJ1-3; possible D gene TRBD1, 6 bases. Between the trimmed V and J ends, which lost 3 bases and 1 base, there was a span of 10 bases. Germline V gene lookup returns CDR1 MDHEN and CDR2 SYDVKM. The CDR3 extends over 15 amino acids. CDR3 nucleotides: TGTGCCAGCAGTTTCCCGGGGGCTTCTGGAAACACCATATATTTT. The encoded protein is CASSFPGASGNTIYF.

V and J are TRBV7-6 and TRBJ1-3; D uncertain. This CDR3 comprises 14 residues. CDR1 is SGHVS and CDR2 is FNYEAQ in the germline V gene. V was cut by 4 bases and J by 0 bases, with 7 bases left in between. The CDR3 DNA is TGTGCCAGCAGCTCGACGGTCTCTGGAAACACCATATATTTT. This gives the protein CASSSTVSGNTIYF.

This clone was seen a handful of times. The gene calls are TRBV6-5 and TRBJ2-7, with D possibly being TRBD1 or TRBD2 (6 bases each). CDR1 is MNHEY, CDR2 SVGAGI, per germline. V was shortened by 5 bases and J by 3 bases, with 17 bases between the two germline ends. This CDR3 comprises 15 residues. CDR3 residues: CASSRGAGLDYEQYF. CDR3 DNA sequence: TGTGCCAGCAGTAGGGGGGCAGGGTTAGACTACGAGCAGTACTTC.

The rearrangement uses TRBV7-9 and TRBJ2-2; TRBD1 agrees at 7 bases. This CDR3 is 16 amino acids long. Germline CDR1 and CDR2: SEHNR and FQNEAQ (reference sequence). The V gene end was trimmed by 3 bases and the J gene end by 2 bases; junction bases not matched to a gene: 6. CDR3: CASSFGTALNTGELFF. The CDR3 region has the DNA TGTGCCAGCAGCTTCGGGACAGCCCTAAACACCGGGGAGCTGTTTTTT.

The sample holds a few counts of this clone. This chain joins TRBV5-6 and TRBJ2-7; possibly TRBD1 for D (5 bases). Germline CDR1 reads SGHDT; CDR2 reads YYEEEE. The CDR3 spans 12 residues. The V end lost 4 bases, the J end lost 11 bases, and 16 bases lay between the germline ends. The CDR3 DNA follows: TGTGCCAGCAGCCCCGCGCTGGGGCGAGAGTACTTC. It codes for CASSPALGREYF.

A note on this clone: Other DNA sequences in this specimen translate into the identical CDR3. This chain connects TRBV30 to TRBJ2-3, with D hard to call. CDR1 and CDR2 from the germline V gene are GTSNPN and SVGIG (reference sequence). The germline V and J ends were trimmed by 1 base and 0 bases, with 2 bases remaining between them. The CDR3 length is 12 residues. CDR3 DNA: TGTGCCTGGAGTGAGAGCACAGATACGCAGTATTTT. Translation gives CAWSESTDTQYF. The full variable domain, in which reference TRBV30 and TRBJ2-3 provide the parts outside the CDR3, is SQTIHQWPATLVQPVGSPLSLECTVEGTSNPNLYWYRQAAGRGLQLLFYSVGIGQISSEVPQNLSASRPQDRQFILSSKKLLLSDSGFYLCAWSESTDTQYFGPGTRLTVL.

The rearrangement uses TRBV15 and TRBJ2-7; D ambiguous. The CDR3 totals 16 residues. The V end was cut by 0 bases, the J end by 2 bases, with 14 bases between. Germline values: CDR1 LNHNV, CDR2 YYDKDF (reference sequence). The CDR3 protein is CATSRDMAQAPYEQYF. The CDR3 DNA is TGTGCCACCAGCAGAGATATGGCCCAGGCCCCCTACGAGCAGTACTTC.

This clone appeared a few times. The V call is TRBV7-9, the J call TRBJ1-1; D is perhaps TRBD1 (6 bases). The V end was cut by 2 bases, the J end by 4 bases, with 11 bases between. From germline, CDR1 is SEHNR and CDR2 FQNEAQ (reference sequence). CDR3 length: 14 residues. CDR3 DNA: TGTGCCAGCAGCTTACTAGAACAGGGCACTGAAGCTTTCTTT. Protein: CASSLLEQGTEAFF.

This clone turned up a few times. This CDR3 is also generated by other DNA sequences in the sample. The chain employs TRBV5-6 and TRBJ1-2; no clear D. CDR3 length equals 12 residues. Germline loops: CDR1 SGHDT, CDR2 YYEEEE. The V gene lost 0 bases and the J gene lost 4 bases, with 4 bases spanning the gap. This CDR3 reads CASSLGGYGYTF. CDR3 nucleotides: TGTGCCAGCAGCTTGGGGGGCTATGGCTACACCTTC.

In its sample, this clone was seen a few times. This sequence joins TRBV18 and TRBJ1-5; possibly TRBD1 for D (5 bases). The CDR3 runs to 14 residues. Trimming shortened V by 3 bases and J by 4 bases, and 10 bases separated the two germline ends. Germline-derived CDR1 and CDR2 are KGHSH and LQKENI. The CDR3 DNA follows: TGTGCCAGCTCACCGGGGAGACAGAATCAGCCCCAGCATTTT. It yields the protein CASSPGRQNQPQHF.

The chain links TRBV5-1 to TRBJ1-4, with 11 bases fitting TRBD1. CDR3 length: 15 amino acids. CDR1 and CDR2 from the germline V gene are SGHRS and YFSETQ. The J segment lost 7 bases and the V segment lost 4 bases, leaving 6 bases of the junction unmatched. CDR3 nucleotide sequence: TGCGCCAGCAGCAGTTCCGGGACAGGGGGTGAAAAACTGTTTTTT. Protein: CASSSSGTGGEKLFF.

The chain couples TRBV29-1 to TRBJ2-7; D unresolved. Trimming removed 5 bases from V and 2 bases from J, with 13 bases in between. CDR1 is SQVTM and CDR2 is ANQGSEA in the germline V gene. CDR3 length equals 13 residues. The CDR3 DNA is TGCAGCGTTCGTGACCCTTACCCCTACGAGCAGTACTTC. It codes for CSVRDPYPYEQYF.

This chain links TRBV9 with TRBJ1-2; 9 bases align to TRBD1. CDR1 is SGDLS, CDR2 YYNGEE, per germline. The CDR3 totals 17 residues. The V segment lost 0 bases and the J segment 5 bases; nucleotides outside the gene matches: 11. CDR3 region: CASSVETGTGNGYGYTF. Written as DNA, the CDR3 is TGTGCCAGCAGCGTAGAGACCGGGACAGGGAATGGGTATGGCTACACCTTC.

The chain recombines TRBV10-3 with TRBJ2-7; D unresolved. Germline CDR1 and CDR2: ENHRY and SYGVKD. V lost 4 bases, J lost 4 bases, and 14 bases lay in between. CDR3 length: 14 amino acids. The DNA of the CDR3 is TGTGCCATCAGTGGGGCAGAAAGATCGTACGAGCAGTACTTC. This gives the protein CAISGAERSYEQYF.

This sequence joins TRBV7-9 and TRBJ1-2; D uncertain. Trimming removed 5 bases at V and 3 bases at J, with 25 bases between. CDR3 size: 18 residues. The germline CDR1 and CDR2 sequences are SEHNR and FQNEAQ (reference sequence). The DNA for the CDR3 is TGTGCCAGCAGCCCCTACTCCTCTGGGCATTCGGGCGACTATGGCTACACCTTC. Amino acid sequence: CASSPYSSGHSGDYGYTF.

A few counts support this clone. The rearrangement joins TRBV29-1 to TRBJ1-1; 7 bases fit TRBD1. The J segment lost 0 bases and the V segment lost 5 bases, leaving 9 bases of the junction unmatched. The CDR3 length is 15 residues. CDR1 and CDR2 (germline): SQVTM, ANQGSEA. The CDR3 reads CSVSQGLDVNTEAFF. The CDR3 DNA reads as TGCAGCGTTTCACAGGGGTTAGACGTGAACACTGAAGCTTTCTTT.

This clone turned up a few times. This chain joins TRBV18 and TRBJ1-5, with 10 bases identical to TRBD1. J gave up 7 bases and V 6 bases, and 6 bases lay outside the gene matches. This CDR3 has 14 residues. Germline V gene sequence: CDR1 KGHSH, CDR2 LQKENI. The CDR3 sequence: CASSPGQGTQPQHF. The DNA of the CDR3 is TGTGCCAGCTCGCCGGGACAGGGGACCCAGCCCCAGCATTTT.

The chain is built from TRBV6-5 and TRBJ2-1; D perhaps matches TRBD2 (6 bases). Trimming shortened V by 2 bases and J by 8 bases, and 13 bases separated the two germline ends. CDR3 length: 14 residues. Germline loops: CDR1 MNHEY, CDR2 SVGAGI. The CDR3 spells CASSYTRGSDEQFF. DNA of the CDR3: TGTGCCAGCAGTTACACCCGGGGGTCAGATGAGCAGTTCTTC.

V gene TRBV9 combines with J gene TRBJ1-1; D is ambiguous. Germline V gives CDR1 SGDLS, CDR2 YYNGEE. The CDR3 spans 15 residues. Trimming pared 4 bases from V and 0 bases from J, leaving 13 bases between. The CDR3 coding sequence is TGTGCCAGCAGCACCGTAGCGGAATTGAACACTGAAGCTTTCTTT. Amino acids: CASSTVAELNTEAFF.

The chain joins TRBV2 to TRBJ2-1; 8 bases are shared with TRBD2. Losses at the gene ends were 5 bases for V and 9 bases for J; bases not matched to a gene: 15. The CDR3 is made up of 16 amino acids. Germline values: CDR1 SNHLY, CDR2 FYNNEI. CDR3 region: CASSPGLVPPLVEQFF. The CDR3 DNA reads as TGTGCCAGCAGTCCGGGACTAGTTCCCCCCCTGGTTGAGCAGTTCTTC.

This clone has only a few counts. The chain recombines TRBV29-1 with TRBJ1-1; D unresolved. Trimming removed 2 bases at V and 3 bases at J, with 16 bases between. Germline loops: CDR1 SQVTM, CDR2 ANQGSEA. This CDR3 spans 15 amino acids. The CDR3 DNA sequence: TGCAGCGTTGAACTTTCCGGGCTACAACACACTGAAGCTTTCTTT. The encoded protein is CSVELSGLQHTEAFF.

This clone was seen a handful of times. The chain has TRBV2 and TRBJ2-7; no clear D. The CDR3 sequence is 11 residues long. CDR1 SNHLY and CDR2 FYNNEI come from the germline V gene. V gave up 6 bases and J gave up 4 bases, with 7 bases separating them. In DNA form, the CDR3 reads TGTGCCAGCAGACCCGAATACGAGCAGTACTTC. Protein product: CASRPEYEQYF.

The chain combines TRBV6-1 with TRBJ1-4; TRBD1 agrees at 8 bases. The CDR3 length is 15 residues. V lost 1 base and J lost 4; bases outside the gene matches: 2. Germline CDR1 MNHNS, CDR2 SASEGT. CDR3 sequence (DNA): TGTGCCAGCAGTGAAGAGGACAGGGTTAATGAAAAACTGTTTTTT. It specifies CASSEEDRVNEKLFF.

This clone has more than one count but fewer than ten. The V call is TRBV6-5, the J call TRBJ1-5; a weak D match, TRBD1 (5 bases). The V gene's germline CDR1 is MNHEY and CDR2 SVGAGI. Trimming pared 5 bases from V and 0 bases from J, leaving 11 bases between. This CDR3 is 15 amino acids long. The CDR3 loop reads CASSPYRFSNQPQHF. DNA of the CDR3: TGTGCCAGCAGTCCCTACAGGTTTAGCAATCAGCCCCAGCATTTT.